The clone carrying this TCR beta chain was counted only a few times. The CDR3 totals 17 residues. Trimming stripped 4 bases from V and 5 bases from J, with 24 bases between. Looked up from germline, CDR1 is SGDLS and CDR2 is YYNGEE. Assay used: immunoSEQ multiplex PCR; TCRdb lists only in-frame clones, some missing. The sample lists 25,000 to 35,000 clones; approximately 80% were seen once. This entry is derived from a study of blood T cell repertoires in COVID-19. Sequencing was carried out using peripheral blood. The rearrangement joins TRBV9 to TRBJ1-1; maybe TRBD1 (6 bases). The clonotype was recovered from a man between 65 and 85 years old with active COVID-19. In DNA form, the CDR3 reads TGTGCCAGCAGCCCCGGCGGACAGACCGCCCCGGGGACTGAAGCTTTCTTT. It specifies CASSPGGQTAPGTEAFF.